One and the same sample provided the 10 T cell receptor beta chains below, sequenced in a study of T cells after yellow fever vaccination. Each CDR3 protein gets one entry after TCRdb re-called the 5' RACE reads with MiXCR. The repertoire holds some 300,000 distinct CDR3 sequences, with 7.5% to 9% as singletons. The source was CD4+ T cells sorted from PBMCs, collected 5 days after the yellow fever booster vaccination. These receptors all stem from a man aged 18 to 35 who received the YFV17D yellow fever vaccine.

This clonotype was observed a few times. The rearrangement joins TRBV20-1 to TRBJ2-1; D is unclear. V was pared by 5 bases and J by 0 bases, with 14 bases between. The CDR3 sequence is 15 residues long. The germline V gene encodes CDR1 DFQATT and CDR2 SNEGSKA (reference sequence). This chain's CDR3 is CSASRASSSYNEQFF. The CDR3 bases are TGCAGTGCTTCCCGGGCTTCAAGCTCCTACAATGAGCAGTTCTTC.

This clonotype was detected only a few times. CDR3 coding DNA: TGCGCCAGCAGCTTGGGCTATACCTCAGGGGCCGCACCACCCCTCCACTTT. Residues: CASSLGYTSGAAPPLHF. The chain links TRBV5-1 to TRBJ1-6; possible D gene TRBD1, 6 bases. CDR1 is SGHRS and CDR2 is YFSETQ in the germline V gene. CDR3 length equals 17 residues. V dropped 0 bases and J dropped 11 bases, with 21 bases sitting between them. Together with reference TRBV5-1 and TRBJ1-6, the CDR3 gives the full variable domain: KAGVTQTPRYLIKTRGQQVTLSCSPISGHRSVSWYQQTPGQGLQFLFEYFSETQRNKGNFPGRFSGRQFSNSRSEMNVSTLELGDSALYLCASSLGYTSGAAPPLHFGNGTRLTVT.

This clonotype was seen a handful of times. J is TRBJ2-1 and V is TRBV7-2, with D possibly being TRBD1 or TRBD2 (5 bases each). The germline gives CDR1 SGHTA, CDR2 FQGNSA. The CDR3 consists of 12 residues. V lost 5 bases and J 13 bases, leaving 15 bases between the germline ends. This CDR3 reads CASSPPGTDQFF. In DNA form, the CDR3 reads TGTGCCAGCAGCCCACCCGGGACCGATCAGTTCTTC. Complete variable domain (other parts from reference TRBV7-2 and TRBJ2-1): GAGVSQSPSNKVTEKGKDVELRCDPISGHTALYWYRQSLGQGLEFLIYFQGNSAPDKSGLPSDRFSAERTGGSVSTLTIQRTQQEDSAVYLCASSPPGTDQFFGPGTRLTVL.

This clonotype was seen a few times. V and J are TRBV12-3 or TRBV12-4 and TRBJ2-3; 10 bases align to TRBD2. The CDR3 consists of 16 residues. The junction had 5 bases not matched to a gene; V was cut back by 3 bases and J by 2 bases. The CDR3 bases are TGTGCCAGCAGTTTTCTTAGCGGGGGGTTCACAGATACGCAGTATTTT. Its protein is CASSFLSGGFTDTQYF.

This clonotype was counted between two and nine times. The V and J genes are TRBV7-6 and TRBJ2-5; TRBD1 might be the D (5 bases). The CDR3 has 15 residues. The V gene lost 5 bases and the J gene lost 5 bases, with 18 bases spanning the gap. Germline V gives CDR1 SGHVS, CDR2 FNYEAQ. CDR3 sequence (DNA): TGTGCCAGCAGCAGAGACAGTCAGTTCGGGGAGACCCAGTACTTC. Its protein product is CASSRDSQFGETQYF.

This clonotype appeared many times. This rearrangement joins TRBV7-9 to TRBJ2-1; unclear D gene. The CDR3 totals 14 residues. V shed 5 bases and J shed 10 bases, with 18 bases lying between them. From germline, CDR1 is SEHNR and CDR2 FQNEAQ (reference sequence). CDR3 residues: CASSPLPPSKEQFF. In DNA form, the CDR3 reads TGTGCCAGCAGCCCTCTGCCCCCCTCAAAAGAGCAGTTCTTC.

CDR3 amino acids: CSVRDSTYEQYF. As DNA, the CDR3 is TGCAGCGTTCGGGACAGTACCTACGAGCAGTACTTC. The chain couples TRBV29-1 to TRBJ2-7; 7 bases agree with TRBD1. CDR1 is SQVTM, CDR2 ANQGSEA, per germline. The CDR3 is made up of 12 amino acids. J lost 2 bases, V lost 5 bases, and 3 bases had no gene match.

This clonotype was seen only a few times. This CDR3 reads CSVDRGRTEAFF. DNA of the CDR3: TGCAGCGTGGACAGGGGACGGACTGAAGCTTTCTTT. V is TRBV29-1 and J is TRBJ1-1; TRBD1 aligns across 9 bases. The ends lost 6 bases at V and 5 bases at J; junction bases unmatched: 4. Germline V gives CDR1 SQVTM, CDR2 ANQGSEA. This CDR3 comprises 12 residues.

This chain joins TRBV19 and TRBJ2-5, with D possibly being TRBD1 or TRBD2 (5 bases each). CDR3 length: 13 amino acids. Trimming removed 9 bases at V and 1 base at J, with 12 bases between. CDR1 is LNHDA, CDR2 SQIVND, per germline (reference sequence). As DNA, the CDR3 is TGTGCCAGCGCCGGGGCGTTCCAAGAGACCCAGTACTTC. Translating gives CASAGAFQETQYF.

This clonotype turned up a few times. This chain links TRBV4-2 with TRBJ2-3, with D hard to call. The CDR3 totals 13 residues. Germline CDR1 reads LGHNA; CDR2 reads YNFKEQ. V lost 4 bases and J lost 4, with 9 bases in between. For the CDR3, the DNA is TGTGCCAGCAGCCGACGCGAGGCAGATACGCAGTATTTT. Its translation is CASSRREADTQYF.